This T cell receptor (beta chain) is from a study of T cell repertoires in cytomegalovirus infection (dated by TCRdb to about 2019). In terms of the full investigation: Donor HLA type was relevant to the analysis, because carriage of CMV infection together with the matching HLA type was indicated by public TCR beta signatures.

The listed sequencing device is Illumina HiSeq 1500. Through fastp at Q25 and MiXCR, TCRdb rebuilt clones from the public reads, retaining in-frame beta chains. Identical CDR3 proteins give one entry, which carries the most common genes and DNA. The sample table lists 300,000 to 400,000 distinct CDR3 sequences, around 18% of them with a count of one. Jointly, the top ten make up around 10% of the sample. Concerning this clonotype: The target of this receptor is not known. The input lacks base qualities; no much larger clone sits a single base away.

What the research found in general, with its limitations: The ex vivo response was dominated by HLA-C-restricted CMV-specific TCR beta clonotypes, and the single most frequent clonotype in two of eight donors was supplied by these HLA-C-restricted clonotypes. Cumulative frequency of public TCR beta family members discriminated carriers of CMV infection plus the relevant HLA type in this cohort and an independent 352-donor cohort.

According to the germline V gene, CDR1 reads MDHEN and CDR2 reads SYDVKM. Clipping removes 4 bases from V and 1 base from J, with 4 as the unmatched junction base count. The CDR3, from cysteine to phenylalanine, totals 15 residues. Only the CDR3 DNA stays, 45 bases, in frame from base 1. The source material was PBMCs. The rearrangement combines TRBV28 with TRBJ2-3; 8 of the junction bases match TRBD1. This receptor was taken from a human donor in good health (CMV status not recorded). Some clones in this sample may be carry-over from other donors' samples. The nucleotides are TGTGCCAGCAGTTCCCTGGACAGGGGCACAGATACGCAGTATTTT. This is translated as CASSSLDRGTDTQYF.